This T cell receptor (beta chain) was sequenced for a study of CD8 T cells in Susac syndrome. In germline, CDR1 is SNHLY, CDR2 FYNNEI. V lost 1 base and J 11 bases, leaving 12 bases between the germline ends. The CDR3 loop spans 12 amino acids. Sequencing of TCR beta covered CD8+ and CD4+ T cells obtained from blood. Random hexamers were used to reverse transcribe an amount of roughly 0.45 to 1 ug RNA. TCRdb re-analysed the immunoSEQ multiplex PCR reads in MiXCR, keeping a single row per CDR3 protein. The sample consists of about 140,000 distinct CDR3 sequences, more than 85% of them appearing once. The chain joins TRBV2 to TRBJ2-7; a possible D gene is TRBD2 (5 bases). The origin of this receptor is a human donor with Susac syndrome. Source material: CD4+ T cells from PBMCs. CDR3 in amino acids: CASSEVGRAEYF. The CDR3 DNA reads as TGTGCCAGCAGTGAAGTTGGGCGGGCGGAGTACTTC.